Each of the 5 T cell receptor beta chains below was sequenced from the same sample in a study of blood T cell repertoires in COVID-19. The protocol was immunoSEQ multiplex PCR, while the TCRdb copy is restricted to in-frame clones and leaves out a portion. The table has 150,000 to 200,000 clones, about 80% seen once. Sequenced input: peripheral blood. These receptors were collected from a human donor with acute or convalescent COVID-19. The donor label of this sample is uncertain.

The chain combines TRBV3-1 (or the pseudogene TRBV3-2) with TRBJ2-3; D gene uncertain. Germline V gene data show CDR1 as LGHDT and CDR2 as YNNKEL (reference sequence). V was cut by 0 bases and J by 0 bases, with 10 bases left in between. This CDR3 has 16 residues. CDR3 sequence reads: CASSQDGARSTDTQYF. CDR3 in DNA: TGTGCCAGCAGCCAAGATGGCGCGAGGAGCACAGATACGCAGTATTTT.

This clone was picked up one time. This chain connects TRBV11-2 to TRBJ1-3; 7 positions agree with TRBD1. CDR3 length equals 18 residues. V dropped 2 bases and J dropped 3; count of bases not matched to a gene: 13. Germline lookup yields CDR1 SGHAT and CDR2 FQNNGV. DNA for the CDR3: TGTGCCAGCAGCTTAAGTCCCGGACAGGAAAACAGTGGAAACACCATATATTTT. Residues: CASSLSPGQENSGNTIYF.

This clone has more than one count but fewer than ten. The chain couples TRBV19 to TRBJ1-5, with a tentative D call TRBD1 (5 bases). V lost 2 bases and J lost 6, with 11 bases in between. This CDR3 is built from 14 residues. CDR1 and CDR2 from the germline V gene are LNHDA and SQIVND (reference sequence). CDR3 protein: CASSITGGGQPQHF. Here the CDR3 DNA reads TGTGCCAGTAGTATAACCGGGGGGGGTCAGCCCCAGCATTTT.

The chain recombines TRBV18 with TRBJ1-5, with TRBD1 matching 9 bases. Germline V gene data show CDR1 as KGHSH and CDR2 as LQKENI. J lost 6 bases, V lost 1 base, and 1 base had no gene match. This CDR3 has 14 residues. The CDR3 loop reads CASSPQGQGQPQHF. DNA of the CDR3: TGTGCCAGCTCACCACAGGGACAGGGTCAGCCCCAGCATTTT. The complete variable domain, with remaining parts taken from reference TRBV18 and TRBJ1-5, reads NAGVMQNPRHLVRRRGQEARLRCSPMKGHSHVYWYRQLPEEGLKFMVYLQKENIIDESGMPKERFSAEFPKEGPSILRIQQVVRGDSAAYFCASSPQGQGQPQHFGDGTRLSIL.

The rearrangement joins TRBV10-3 to TRBJ2-1; D possibly corresponds to TRBD2 (7 bases). This CDR3 is 15 amino acids long. V was trimmed by 2 bases and J by 7 bases, leaving 15 bases between them. Germline V gene data show CDR1 as ENHRY and CDR2 as SYGVKD. The CDR3 sequence is CAISERGGEGNEQFF. The CDR3 coding sequence is TGTGCCATCAGTGAGAGGGGGGGAGAGGGGAATGAGCAGTTCTTC.